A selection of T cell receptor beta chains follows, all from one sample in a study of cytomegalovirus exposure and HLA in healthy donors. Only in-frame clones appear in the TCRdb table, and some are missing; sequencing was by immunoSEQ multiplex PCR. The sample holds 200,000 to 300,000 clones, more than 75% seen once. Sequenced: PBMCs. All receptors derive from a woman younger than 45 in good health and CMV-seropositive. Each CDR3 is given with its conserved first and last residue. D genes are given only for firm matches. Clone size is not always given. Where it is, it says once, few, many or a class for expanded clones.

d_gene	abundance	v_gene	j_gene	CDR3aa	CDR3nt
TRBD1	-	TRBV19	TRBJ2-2	CASSVTGVGTGELFF	TGTGCCAGTAGTGTTACAGGGGTCGGCACCGGGGAGCTGTTTTTT
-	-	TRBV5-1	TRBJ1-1	CASSLAEIRGNTEAFF	TGCGCCAGCAGCTTGGCCGAGATAAGAGGGAACACTGAAGCTTTCTTT
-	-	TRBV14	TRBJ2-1	CASSLPGPAGYNEQFF	TGTGCCAGCAGCCTACCGGGCCCCGCGGGGTACAATGAGCAGTTCTTC
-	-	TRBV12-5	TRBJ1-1	CASGLGEQGSAFF	TGTGCTAGTGGTTTGGGCGAACAGGGTTCGGCTTTCTTT
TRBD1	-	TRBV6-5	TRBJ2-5	CASSPLGTGGETQYF	TGTGCCAGCAGTCCGCTCGGGACAGGGGGCGAGACCCAGTACTTC
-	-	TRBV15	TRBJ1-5	CATSRDGDQPQHF	TGTGCCACCAGCAGAGATGGAGATCAGCCCCAGCATTTT
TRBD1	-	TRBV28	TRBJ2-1	CASVTGGTGGYNEQFF	TGTGCCAGCGTCACCGGTGGGACAGGGGGGTACAATGAGCAGTTCTTC
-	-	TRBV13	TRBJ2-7	CASSLRAGYEQYF	TGTGCCAGCAGCTTACGAGCAGGGTACGAGCAGTACTTC
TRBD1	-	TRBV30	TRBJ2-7	CALGQGAYEQYF	TGTGCCTTGGGACAGGGGGCGTACGAGCAGTACTTC
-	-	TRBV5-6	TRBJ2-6	CASSSGLYVSGANVLTF	TGTGCCAGCAGCTCGGGACTTTACGTCTCTGGGGCCAACGTCCTGACTTTC
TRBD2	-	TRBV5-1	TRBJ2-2	CASSFSGSAGELFF	TGCGCCAGCAGCTTTAGCGGGAGTGCCGGGGAGCTGTTTTTT
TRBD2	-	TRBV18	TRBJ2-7	CASSDLLAGGPGEQYF	TGTGCCAGCTCAGACCTTCTAGCGGGAGGGCCGGGTGAGCAGTACTTC
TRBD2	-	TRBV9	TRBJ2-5	CASSVGGGKETQYF	TGTGCCAGCAGCGTAGGGGGGGGTAAAGAGACCCAGTACTTC
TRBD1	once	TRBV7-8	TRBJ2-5	CASSRDRVRTQYF	TGTGCCAGCAGCCGAGACAGGGTTAGGACCCAGTACTTC
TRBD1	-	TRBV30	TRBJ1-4	CAWSVPRQGGEKLFF	TGTGCCTGGAGTGTCCCGAGACAGGGAGGAGAAAAACTGTTTTTT
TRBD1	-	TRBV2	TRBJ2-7	CASSENRDSSYEQYF	TGTGCCAGCAGTGAAAATCGGGACAGCTCCTACGAGCAGTACTTC
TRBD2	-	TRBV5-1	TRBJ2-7	CASSLGGSSSYEQYF	TGCGCCAGCAGCTTGGGCGGGAGTTCCTCCTACGAGCAGTACTTC
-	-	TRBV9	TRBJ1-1	CASSVGRGETEAFF	TGTGCCAGCAGCGTAGGGCGGGGGGAGACTGAAGCTTTCTTT
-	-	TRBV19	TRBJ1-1	CASSVEGGRNTEAFF	TGTGCCAGTTCCGTGGAGGGCGGGCGGAACACTGAAGCTTTCTTT
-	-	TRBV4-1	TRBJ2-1	CASSQAASMGNEQFF	TGCGCCAGCAGCCAAGCGGCTAGTATGGGCAATGAGCAGTTCTTC
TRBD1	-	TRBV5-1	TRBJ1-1	CASSLGDRGTEAFF	TGCGCCAGCAGCTTAGGGGACAGGGGGACTGAAGCTTTCTTT
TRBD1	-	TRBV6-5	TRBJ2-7	CASSRMGQGYGEQYF	TGTGCCAGCAGTCGCATGGGACAGGGGTATGGCGAGCAGTACTTC
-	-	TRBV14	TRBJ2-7	CASSRSGFEQYF	TGTGCCAGCAGCCGTTCGGGGTTCGAGCAGTACTTC
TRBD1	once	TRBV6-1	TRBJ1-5	CASSELGTGNQPQHF	TGTGCCAGCAGTGAATTGGGGACAGGCAATCAGCCCCAGCATTTT
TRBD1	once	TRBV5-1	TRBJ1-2	CASSPTGVQDYGYTF	TGCGCCAGCAGCCCTACAGGGGTTCAGGACTATGGCTACACCTTC
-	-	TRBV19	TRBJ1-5	CASSRSNQPQHF	TGTGCCAGTAGTCGTAGCAATCAGCCCCAGCATTTT
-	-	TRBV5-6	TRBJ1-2	CASSLRTAVYGYTF	TGTGCCAGCAGCCTAAGGACAGCCGTCTATGGCTACACCTTC
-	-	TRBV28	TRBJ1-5	CASSFHISNQPQHF	TGTGCCAGCAGTTTCCACATTAGCAATCAGCCCCAGCATTTT
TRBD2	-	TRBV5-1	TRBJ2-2	CASSLVAGDTGELFF	TGCGCCAGCAGCTTGGTAGCGGGAGACACCGGGGAGCTGTTTTTT
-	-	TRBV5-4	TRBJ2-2	CASSNREITGELFF	TGTGCCTCATCAAACAGGGAAATCACCGGGGAGCTGTTTTTT
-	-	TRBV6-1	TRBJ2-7	CASSDGLSRGEQYF	TGTGCCAGCAGTGACGGCCTCTCTAGGGGCGAGCAGTACTTC
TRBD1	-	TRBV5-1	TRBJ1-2	CASSWGQGASDYGYTF	TGCGCCAGCAGCTGGGGACAGGGGGCAAGCGACTATGGCTACACCTTC
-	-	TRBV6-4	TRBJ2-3	CASSESMAGPDTQYF	TGTGCCAGCAGTGAAAGTATGGCGGGCCCCGATACGCAGTATTTT
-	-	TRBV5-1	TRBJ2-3	CASSFSGRTDTQYF	TGCGCCAGCAGCTTTAGCGGCCGAACAGATACGCAGTATTTT